A selection of T cell receptor beta chains follows, all from one sample in a study of OX40 agonist ivuxolimab in advanced cancers. Profiling relied on immunoSEQ multiplex PCR, and the TCRdb table lists in-frame clones only, not all of them. The table lists about 110,000 clones, more than 85% of them singletons, with 0.66% in the top ten. Sequencing was performed on CD4+ or CD8+ T cells sorted from blood, taken in a trial of the OX40 agonist ivuxolimab. These receptors came from an adult with an advanced solid tumor such as melanoma, head and neck, liver or kidney cancer. CDR3s include the opening cysteine and the closing phenylalanine or tryptophan. The D gene is left open where the match is weak. Only part of the rows carry a size: once, few, many, or a class if the clone is expanded.

j_call d_call clone_size v_call cdr3_nt cdr3_aa
TRBJ2-2 NA NA TRBV7-8 TGTGCCAGCAGCTTAGAATTCACCGGGGAGCTGTTTTTT CASSLEFTGELFF
TRBJ1-1 NA NA TRBV2 TGTGCCAGCAGTGGAGCTATGGACGCTGAAGCTTTCTTT CASSGAMDAEAFF
TRBJ2-7 NA NA TRBV7-2 TGTGCCAGCAGCCCCGAGACAGTTTACGAGCAGTACTTC CASSPETVYEQYF
TRBJ1-4 NA NA TRBV6-1 TGTGCCAGCAGTGCCCCGGAGGCGGTGTCACTGTTTTTT CASSAPEAVSLFF
TRBJ2-7 TRBD2 NA TRBV4-1 TGCGCCAGCAGCCTCGCACTAGCGGTACGCTACGAGCAGTACTTC CASSLALAVRYEQYF
TRBJ2-5 NA NA TRBV7-9 TGTGCCAGCAGCTCGAGAGGTGGGGGATTCCAAGAGACCCAGTACTTC CASSSRGGGFQETQYF
TRBJ1-6 NA NA TRBV19 TGTGCCAGTAGTATAGCTGCGGGGAGCTCCTATAATTCACCCCTCCACTTT CASSIAAGSSYNSPLHF
TRBJ2-7 NA NA TRBV18 TGTGCCAGCTCACCAGTGGAGGGACAGTCCTACGAGCAGTACTTC CASSPVEGQSYEQYF
TRBJ2-2 TRBD2 NA TRBV7-3 TGTGCCAGCAGCTTAATAGCGGGGGTGAACACCGGGGAGCTGTTTTTT CASSLIAGVNTGELFF
TRBJ2-7 NA NA TRBV7-3 TGTGCCAGCAGTCCACAGGCCTACGAGCAGTACTTC CASSPQAYEQYF
TRBJ2-3 TRBD2 once TRBV6-1 TGTGCCAGCAGTGTAGCGGGGAATGGAAATACGCAGTATTTT CASSVAGNGNTQYF
TRBJ2-1 NA NA TRBV6-1 TGTGCCAGCAGTGTGGGCCGCAATGAGCAGTTCTTC CASSVGRNEQFF
TRBJ1-6 NA NA TRBV7-9 TGTGCCAGCAGCAGCGATGGGGGCGGGCATTCACCCCTCCACTTT CASSSDGGGHSPLHF
TRBJ1-2 NA NA TRBV14 TGTGCCAGCAGCCCGACAAGGCTTTATGGCTACACCTTC CASSPTRLYGYTF
TRBJ2-2 NA NA TRBV6-5 TGTGCCAGCATTGATTTTGGAACCGGGGAGCTGTTTTTT CASIDFGTGELFF
TRBJ1-1 NA NA TRBV5-4 TGTGCCAGCAGCTTGGTTGGGGACGGGAACACTGAAGCTTTCTTT CASSLVGDGNTEAFF
TRBJ1-5 NA NA TRBV6-5 TGTGCCAGCAGTTACTCTTGGGAATCTCGTCAGCCCCAGCATTTT CASSYSWESRQPQHF
TRBJ1-2 NA NA TRBV10-3 TGTGCCATCAGTGAGCGGCAGCAAGATGGCTACACCTTC CAISERQQDGYTF
TRBJ1-6 NA NA TRBV5-1 TGCGCCAGCGCCCAACAGGTGTCTAATTCACCCCTCCACTTT CASAQQVSNSPLHF
TRBJ2-5 NA NA TRBV11-1 TGTGCCAGCAGCGGGGAGGAAGTGCGGGGAGCCTGGATAGGGACCCAGTACTTC CASSGEEVRGAWIGTQYF